These T cell receptor beta chains were read from a single sample in a study of T cell responses to AZD1222 COVID-19 vaccine. Repertoires were generated with immunoSEQ multiplex PCR, while TCRdb's copy carries only in-frame clones and drops some. In the table there are 70,000 to 95,000 clones, 90% of which are singletons. This specimen was peripheral blood, taken on day 0 of AZD1222 vaccination. Source of these receptors: an adult in good health. CDR3s include the opening cysteine and the closing phenylalanine or tryptophan. A D gene is named only where the DNA matches it firmly. Clone size is not always given. Where it is, it says once, few, many or a class for expanded clones.

>13|TRBJ2-1|once|TRBV11-3|.
CASSSSPVYEQFF
TGTGCCAGCAGCTCCTCGCCGGTGTATGAGCAGTTCTTC
>16|TRBJ1-2|.|TRBV10-3|.
CAISESMIGNFQSYTF
TGTGCCATCAGTGAGTCGATGATTGGGAATTTTCAAAGCTACACCTTC
>13|TRBJ2-3|.|TRBV7-9|.
CASSLYSTDTQYF
TGTGCCAGCAGCTTGTACAGCACAGATACGCAGTATTTT
>15|TRBJ1-4|.|TRBV7-2|.
CASSAKGGGNEKLFF
TGTGCCAGCAGCGCGAAGGGAGGGGGAAATGAAAAACTGTTTTTT
>14|TRBJ1-4|once|TRBV3-1/TRBV3-2|TRBD1
CASSPGTGHEKLFF
TGTGCCAGCAGTCCCGGGACAGGGCACGAAAAACTGTTTTTT
>14|TRBJ2-1|.|TRBV28|.
CASSQYRGGNSQFF
TGTGCCAGCAGTCAATACAGGGGAGGCAATTCGCAGTTCTTC
>13|TRBJ2-1|.|TRBV30|.
CAWRSDSYNEQFF
TGTGCCTGGAGGAGCGACTCCTACAATGAGCAGTTCTTC
>12|TRBJ2-1|.|TRBV11-3|.
CASSLGSNEQFF
TGTGCCAGCAGCTTAGGAAGCAATGAGCAGTTCTTC
>14|TRBJ1-2|.|TRBV10-3|.
CATRAWGEAYGYTF
TGTGCCACCAGGGCGTGGGGTGAAGCCTATGGCTACACCTTC
>13|TRBJ1-4|.|TRBV7-9|.
CASSLITGEKLFF
TGTGCCAGCAGCCTCATCACAGGGGAAAAACTGTTTTTT
>14|TRBJ1-5|.|TRBV11-2|.
CASSSMGVNQPQHF
TGTGCCAGCAGCTCTATGGGCGTAAATCAGCCCCAGCATTTT
>14|TRBJ1-1|.|TRBV18|.
CASSPGEVGGEAFF
TGTGCCAGCTCACCTGGAGAGGTGGGAGGGGAAGCTTTCTTT
>16|TRBJ1-4|.|TRBV15|TRBD1
CATSQLAGTANEKLFF
TGTGCCACCAGTCAACTCGCCGGGACAGCTAATGAAAAACTGTTTTTT
>15|TRBJ2-5|.|TRBV5-1|TRBD1
CASSSVGQTQETQYF
TGCGCCAGCAGCTCGGTGGGACAGACTCAAGAGACCCAGTACTTC
>14|TRBJ2-3|.|TRBV25-1|.
CASSVTSLTDTQYF
TGTGCCAGCAGTGTGACTAGTTTGACAGATACGCAGTATTTT
>13|TRBJ1-3|.|TRBV19|.
CASMPTGGNTIYF
TGTGCCAGTATGCCGACCGGAGGAAACACCATATATTTT
>14|TRBJ2-5|.|TRBV5-1|TRBD2
CASRRTSGQETQYF
TGCGCCAGCAGACGCACTAGCGGCCAAGAGACCCAGTACTTC
>15|TRBJ2-3|.|TRBV19|TRBD2
CASSMGTTSTDTQYF
TGTGCCAGTAGTATGGGGACTACTAGCACAGATACGCAGTATTTT
>12|TRBJ2-7|few|TRBV2|.
CALRGIRYEQYF
TGTGCCCTCCGGGGGATCCGCTACGAGCAGTACTTC
>15|TRBJ2-3|.|TRBV7-8|TRBD1
CASSPDRGRVDTQYF
TGTGCCAGCAGCCCCGACAGGGGGCGGGTAGATACGCAGTATTTT
>16|TRBJ2-1|.|TRBV7-6|.
CASSFLRTTKGNEQFF
TGTGCCAGCAGCTTTCTCAGGACTACAAAAGGCAATGAGCAGTTCTTC
>15|TRBJ2-1|.|TRBV5-1|TRBD2
CASLRAAGERNEQFF
TGCGCCAGCCTGCGGGCGGCGGGAGAGAGAAATGAGCAGTTCTTC
>17|TRBJ2-7|.|TRBV6-1|.
CASSDRGINTLSYEQYF
TGTGCCAGCAGTGATCGGGGGATTAATACCCTCTCCTACGAGCAGTACTTC
>17|TRBJ2-7|.|TRBV7-9|TRBD1
CASSLRRPGTGWAEQYF
TGTGCCAGCAGCTTAAGGAGGCCCGGGACAGGGTGGGCCGAGCAGTACTTC
>13|TRBJ1-6|.|TRBV10-3|.
CAITEDGNSPLHF
TGTGCCATCACCGAGGACGGGAATTCACCCCTCCACTTT
>12|TRBJ1-2|few|TRBV12-3/TRBV12-4|.
CASSFGQNGYTF
TGTGCCAGCAGTTTTGGACAGAACGGCTACACCTTC
>16|TRBJ2-5|.|TRBV7-6|TRBD2
CASSLPAGGTQETQYF
TGTGCCAGCAGCTTGCCGGCGGGAGGCACTCAAGAGACCCAGTACTTC
>15|TRBJ1-2|once|TRBV9|TRBD1
CASSPTRQGAKGYTF
TGTGCCAGCAGCCCCACCCGACAGGGGGCAAAGGGCTACACCTTC
>14|TRBJ2-2|.|TRBV4-2|.
CASSQGAGIGELFF
TGTGCCAGCAGCCAAGGTGCAGGGATCGGGGAGCTGTTTTTT